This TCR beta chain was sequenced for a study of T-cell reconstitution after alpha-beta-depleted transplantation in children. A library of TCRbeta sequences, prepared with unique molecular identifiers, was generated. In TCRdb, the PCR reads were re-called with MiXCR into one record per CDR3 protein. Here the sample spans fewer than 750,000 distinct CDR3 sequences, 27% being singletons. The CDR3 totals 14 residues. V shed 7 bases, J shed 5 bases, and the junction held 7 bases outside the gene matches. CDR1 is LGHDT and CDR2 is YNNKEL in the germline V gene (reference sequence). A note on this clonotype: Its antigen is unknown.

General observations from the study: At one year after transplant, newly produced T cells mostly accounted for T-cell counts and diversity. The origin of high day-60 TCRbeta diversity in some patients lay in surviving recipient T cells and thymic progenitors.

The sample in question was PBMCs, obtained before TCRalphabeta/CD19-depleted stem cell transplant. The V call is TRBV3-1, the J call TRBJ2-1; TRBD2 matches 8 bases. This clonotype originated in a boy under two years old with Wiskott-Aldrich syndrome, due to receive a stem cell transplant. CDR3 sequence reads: CASNASGSNNEQFF. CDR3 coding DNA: TGTGCCAGCAATGCGAGCGGGAGCAACAATGAGCAGTTCTTC.